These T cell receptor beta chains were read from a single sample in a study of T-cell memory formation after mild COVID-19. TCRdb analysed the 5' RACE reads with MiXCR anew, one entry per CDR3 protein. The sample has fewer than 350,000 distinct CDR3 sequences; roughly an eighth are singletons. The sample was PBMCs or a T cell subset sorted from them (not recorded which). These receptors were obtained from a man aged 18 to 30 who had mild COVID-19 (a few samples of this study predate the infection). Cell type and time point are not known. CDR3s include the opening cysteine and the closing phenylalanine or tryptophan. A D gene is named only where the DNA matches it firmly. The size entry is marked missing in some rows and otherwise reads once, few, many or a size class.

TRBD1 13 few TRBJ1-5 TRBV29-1 CSVSGTGDQPQHF TGCAGCGTATCCGGGACAGGGGATCAGCCCCAGCATTTT
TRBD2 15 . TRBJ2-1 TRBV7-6 CASSRERGANNEQFF TGTGCCAGCAGCCGAGAGCGGGGGGCAAACAATGAGCAGTTCTTC
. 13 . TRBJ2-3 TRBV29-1 CSAEGLATDTQYF TGCAGCGCAGAGGGTTTAGCTACAGATACGCAGTATTTT
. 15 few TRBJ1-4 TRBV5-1 CASSLVGRETEKLFF TGCGCCAGCAGCTTGGTGGGCAGGGAGACTGAAAAACTGTTTTTT
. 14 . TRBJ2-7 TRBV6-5 CASSYLGQSYEQYF TGTGCCAGCAGTTACCTTGGCCAGTCCTACGAGCAGTACTTC
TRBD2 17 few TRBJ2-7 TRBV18 CASSPPSRGGPSYEQYF TGTGCCAGCTCACCACCGAGCCGCGGGGGGCCTTCCTACGAGCAGTACTTC
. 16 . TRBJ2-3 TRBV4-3 CASSQDGVSGRDTQYF TGCGCCAGCAGCCAAGACGGGGTTTCGGGGCGGGATACGCAGTATTTT
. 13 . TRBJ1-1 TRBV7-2 CASSLVVIPEAFF TGTGCCAGCAGCTTAGTCGTCATTCCCGAAGCTTTCTTT
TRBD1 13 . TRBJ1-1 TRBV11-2 CASSSQGATEAFF TGTGCCAGCAGCTCCCAGGGGGCGACTGAAGCTTTCTTT
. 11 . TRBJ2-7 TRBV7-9 CASSRYYEQYF TGTGCCAGCAGCCGATACTACGAGCAGTACTTC
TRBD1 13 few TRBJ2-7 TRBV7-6 CASAGTGSYEQYF TGTGCCAGCGCCGGGACAGGGAGTTACGAGCAGTACTTC
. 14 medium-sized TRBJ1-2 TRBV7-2 CASSPGLGLYGYTF TGTGCCAGCAGCCCAGGCTTGGGGCTCTATGGCTACACCTTC